The present TCR beta chain was sequenced within a study of blood T cell repertoires in COVID-19. Background on the study: Sites in the United States, Italy and Spain provided acute and convalescent COVID-19 samples.

The CDR3 extends over 15 amino acids. The V and J ends lost 1 base and 5 bases respectively, with 12 bases between them. From germline, CDR1 is MGHDK and CDR2 SYGVNS. Enrolled through a virtual design, the participants were between roughly 18 and 100 years of age and came from about two dozen US areas. Two negative PCRs, clearance, or symptom resolution had been documented for recovered Cohort 3 donors. Some clones are missing from TCRdb's copy, which holds only in-frame ones; the method was immunoSEQ multiplex PCR. The sample shows about 170,000 clones, 70% to 90% of them seen only once. This clone was seen once.

This receptor was obtained from a woman in her fifties or sixties who had recovered from COVID-19. The chain is built from TRBV25-1 and TRBJ2-1; D is ambiguous. Sample: PBMCs or T cells enriched from blood (not recorded which). The CDR3 nucleotides are TGTGCCAGCAGTGAATCAGGCCGTCTTAACAATGAGCAGTTCTTC. It translates to CASSESGRLNNEQFF.